These 11 T cell receptor beta chains share one sample of origin, sequenced in a study of early stage breast cancer tumors. Some clones are missing from TCRdb's copy, which holds only in-frame ones; the method was immunoSEQ multiplex PCR. The top ten hold approximately 9.2% of the sample, which has 6,300 or so clones, less than 75% seen once. Sequenced: normal breast tissue next to the tumor. These TCRs come from a person aged 40 to 49 with breast cancer.

The table lists this clone with a few counts. The V and J genes are TRBV19 and TRBJ2-7; 10 nucleotides agree with TRBD1. Germline V gene lookup returns CDR1 LNHDA and CDR2 SQIVND (reference sequence). V shed 4 bases, J shed 4 bases, and the junction held 4 bases outside the gene matches. The CDR3 is made up of 14 amino acids. The CDR3 is CASSNRTGGYEQYF. The CDR3 DNA reads TGTGCCAGTAGTAACCGGACAGGGGGGTACGAGCAGTACTTC.

This sequence joins TRBV2 and TRBJ1-1; TRBD1 is a possible D gene (6 bases). Trimming pared 4 bases from V and 1 base from J, leaving 16 bases between. The germline V gene encodes CDR1 SNHLY and CDR2 FYNNEI. This CDR3 comprises 16 residues. CDR3 amino acids: CASSATTRTENTEAFF. CDR3 in DNA: TGTGCCAGCAGTGCAACCACGCGGACAGAGAACACTGAAGCTTTCTTT.

This sequence joins TRBV30 and TRBJ1-1; possible D gene TRBD1, 5 bases. The germline V gene encodes CDR1 GTSNPN and CDR2 SVGIG (reference sequence). CDR3 length: 12 amino acids. Trimming took off 5 bases at V and 1 base at J, with 8 bases between the two ends. CDR3 DNA sequence: TGTGCCTGGGACAGACAGAACACTGAAGCTTTCTTT. It translates to CAWDRQNTEAFF.

This chain connects TRBV19 to TRBJ2-1; D unclear. The V gene's germline CDR1 is LNHDA and CDR2 SQIVND (reference sequence). The V end lost 6 bases, the J end lost 0 bases, and 12 bases lay between the germline ends. The CDR3 loop spans 15 amino acids. DNA for the CDR3: TGTGCCAGTAGAGGTGGCGCGAGCTCCTACAATGAGCAGTTCTTC. Amino acid sequence: CASRGGASSYNEQFF.

The rearrangement links TRBV6-1 to TRBJ2-5; possibly TRBD1 or TRBD2 for D (7 bases each). Trimming stripped 3 bases from V and 5 bases from J, with 22 bases between. The CDR3 is 17 amino acids. The germline CDR1 and CDR2 sequences are MNHNS and SASEGT. CDR3 DNA sequence: TGTGCCAGCAGTGACAGGGGGGGAGCCTTAAGTGGTGAGACCCAGTACTTC. Its translation is CASSDRGGALSGETQYF.

The CDR3 coding sequence is TGTGCCAGTAGTACGCCAATCCACCCAGATACGCAGTATTTT. As protein: CASSTPIHPDTQYF. The J gene is TRBJ2-3, the V gene TRBV19; no reliable D call. V lost 4 bases to trimming and J lost 4 bases, with 12 bases between them. Germline CDR1 LNHDA, CDR2 SQIVND (reference sequence). The CDR3 totals 14 residues.

This clone came up a few times. The CDR3 loop is CASSATSGRRNEQFF. The CDR3 nucleotides are TGTGCCAGCAGCGCGACTAGCGGGAGGAGGAATGAGCAGTTCTTC. This chain uses TRBV9 with TRBJ2-1; 13 nucleotides match TRBD2. V trimming: 3 bases; J trimming: 7 bases; junction bases outside the gene matches: 4. Germline V gives CDR1 SGDLS, CDR2 YYNGEE. The CDR3 covers 15 residues.

This clone has a single count. The V call is TRBV5-5, the J call TRBJ1-2, with D possibly matching TRBD1 (5 bases). The V end was cut by 4 bases, the J end by 5 bases, with 15 bases between. The CDR3 consists of 14 residues. Germline-derived CDR1 and CDR2 are SGHKS and YYEKEE (reference sequence). The CDR3 DNA is TGTGCCAGCAGCCCCCCGACAGTCACTTATGGCTACACCTTC. It translates to CASSPPTVTYGYTF.

The V call is TRBV19, the J call TRBJ2-5, with a tentative D call TRBD1 (5 bases). This CDR3 region has 13 residues. V was pared by 6 bases and J by 5 bases, with 13 bases between. Germline V CDR1 and CDR2: LNHDA, SQIVND (reference sequence). This CDR3 reads CASSNRSTETQYF. The CDR3, as DNA: TGTGCCAGTAGCAACAGGTCGACGGAGACCCAGTACTTC.

The chain employs TRBV19 and TRBJ2-2, with D unresolved. The CDR3 loop spans 18 amino acids. Trimming stripped 3 bases from V and 2 bases from J, with 19 bases between. Germline CDR1 and CDR2: LNHDA and SQIVND (reference sequence). The DNA of the CDR3 is TGTGCCAGTAGTATTATATTAGGGCCCGAATCCAACACCGGGGAGCTGTTTTTT. This codes for CASSIILGPESNTGELFF.

This rearrangement joins TRBV5-1 to TRBJ2-7; D tentatively reads TRBD1 or TRBD2 (6 bases each). Between the trimmed V and J ends, which lost 10 bases and 6 bases, there was a span of 17 bases. Germline V gives CDR1 SGHRS, CDR2 YFSETQ. This CDR3 comprises 12 residues. The CDR3 nucleotides read TGCGCCGGGAAGGGGGGTCGCGGCGAGCAGTACTTC. Translated: CAGKGGRGEQYF. Filled out from reference TRBV5-1 and TRBJ2-7, the complete variable domain reads KAGVTQTPRYLIKTRGQQVTLSCSPISGHRSVSWYQQTPGQGLQFLFEYFSETQRNKGNFPGRFSGRQFSNSRSEMNVSTLELGDSALYLCAGKGGRGEQYFGPGTRLTVT.